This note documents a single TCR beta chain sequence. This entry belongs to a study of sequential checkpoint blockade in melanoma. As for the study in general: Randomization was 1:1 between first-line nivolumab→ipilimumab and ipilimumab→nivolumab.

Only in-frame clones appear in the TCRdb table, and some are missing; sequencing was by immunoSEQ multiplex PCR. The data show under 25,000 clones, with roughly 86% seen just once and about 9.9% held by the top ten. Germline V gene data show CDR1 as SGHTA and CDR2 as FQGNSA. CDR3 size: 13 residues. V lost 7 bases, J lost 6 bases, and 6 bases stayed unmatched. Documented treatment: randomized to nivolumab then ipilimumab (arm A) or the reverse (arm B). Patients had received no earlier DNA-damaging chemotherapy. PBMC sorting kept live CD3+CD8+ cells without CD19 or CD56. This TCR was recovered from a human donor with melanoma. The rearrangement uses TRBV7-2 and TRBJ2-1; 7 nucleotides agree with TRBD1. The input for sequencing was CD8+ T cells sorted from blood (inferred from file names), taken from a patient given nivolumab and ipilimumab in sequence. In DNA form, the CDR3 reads TGTGCCAGCAATCGGGACAGACTCAATGAGCAGTTCTTC. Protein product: CASNRDRLNEQFF.